This T cell receptor beta chain was captured by sequencing in a study of blood T cell repertoires in COVID-19. On the study more broadly: The United States, Italy and Spain were the sources of the acute and convalescent COVID-19 samples. Sources were T cells, B-cell-depleted T cells, or PBMCs; the material itself was cDNA or gDNA.

The Seattle patients, enrolled during active infection, were followed longitudinally. The repertoire was sequenced with immunoSEQ multiplex PCR; TCRdb's copy has only in-frame clones and lacks some. Of about 250,000 clones listed, under 85% were seen once; the top ten hold 0.7% to 0.9%. There are 14 residues in the CDR3. Between the trimmed V and J ends, which lost 7 bases and 0 bases, there was a span of 10 bases. Germline CDR1 and CDR2: SEHNR and FQNEAQ (reference sequence). Sequenced material: peripheral blood. The genes are TRBV7-9 and TRBJ2-1, with D maybe TRBD2 (6 bases). This receptor was identified in a human donor with COVID-19, enrolled during active disease. The donor label of this sample is uncertain. This chain's CDR3 is CASTWGDSYNEQFF. In DNA form, the CDR3 reads TGTGCCAGCACTTGGGGGGACTCCTACAATGAGCAGTTCTTC.